These 9 T cell receptor beta chains originate from one sample sequenced in a study of lung T cells in sarcoidosis with Löfgren's syndrome. MiXCR, run by TCRdb on the reads, gives a single entry per CDR3 protein. The sample has about 3,200 distinct CDR3 sequences, less than 20% seen once. Sequenced input: CD4+ T cells from bronchoalveolar lavage. The receptors derive from a human donor with sarcoidosis (Löfgren's syndrome or another form), or a control subject (not recorded which).

This clonotype is classed as medium-sized (0.01 to 0.1%). J is TRBJ2-5 and V is TRBV20-1; tentatively, D is TRBD2 (6 bases). The germline gives CDR1 DFQATT, CDR2 SNEGSKA (reference sequence). The CDR3 covers 14 residues. Trimming cost V 6 bases and J 5 bases, with 19 bases left between them. The CDR3 sequence: CSANAGTAGETQYF. The CDR3 DNA reads as TGCAGTGCCAACGCTGGGACTGCCGGGGAGACCCAGTACTTC.

On this clonotype itself: A read error may explain this, as a much larger clone is one base away. The J gene is TRBJ2-1, the V gene TRBV20-1, with TRBD1 as a possible D gene (6 bases). This CDR3 contains 11 residues. CDR1 is DFQATT and CDR2 is SNEGSKA in the germline V gene (reference sequence). In DNA, the CDR3 is TGCAGTGCTAGACGGGACAATGATCAGTTCTTC. Protein: CSARRDNDQFF.

This clonotype is medium-sized (0.01 to 0.1%) within its sample. The rearrangement links TRBV29-1 to TRBJ1-5, with no clear D. In germline, CDR1 is SQVTM, CDR2 ANQGSEA. There are 14 residues in the CDR3. V was cut by 6 bases and J by 0 bases, with 12 bases left in between. The CDR3 spells CSVLTVNSNQPQHF. The CDR3 DNA is TGCAGCGTGCTTACAGTGAATAGCAATCAGCCCCAGCATTTT.

This clonotype was seen at least ten times. The chain links TRBV18 to TRBJ2-2; D is uncertain. V was pared by 5 bases and J by 3 bases, with 1 base between. This CDR3 is built from 11 residues. From germline, CDR1 is KGHSH and CDR2 LQKENI. The CDR3 is CASSDTGELFF. DNA for the CDR3: TGTGCCAGCTCAGACACCGGGGAGCTGTTTTTT.

Relative to its sample, this clonotype is medium-sized. The chain links TRBV7-2 to TRBJ1-5; TRBD1 might be the D (6 bases). Trimming removed 3 bases at V and 6 bases at J, with 9 bases between. Germline lookup yields CDR1 SGHTA and CDR2 FQGNSA. The CDR3 spans 13 residues. The CDR3 DNA follows: TGTGCCAGCAGCTTCACAGGGCCTCAGCCCCAGCATTTT. It yields the protein CASSFTGPQPQHF.

In this sample, this clonotype is medium-sized. This sequence joins TRBV2 and TRBJ2-3; D is perhaps TRBD2 (7 bases). The CDR3 extends over 15 amino acids. CDR1 is SNHLY, CDR2 FYNNEI, per germline. V was pared by 6 bases and J by 4 bases, with 17 bases between. The CDR3 DNA reads TGTGCCAGCAGAAAAGGGGGGGCGCGGGCAGATACGCAGTATTTT. Protein product: CASRKGGARADTQYF. The full variable domain, rest sourced from reference TRBV2 and TRBJ2-3, is EPEVTQTPSHQVTQMGQEVILRCVPISNHLYFYWYRQILGQKVEFLVSFYNNEISEKSEIFDDQFSVERPDGSNFTLKIRSTKLEDSAMYFCASRKGGARADTQYFGPGTRLTVL.

This clonotype is medium-sized (0.01 to 0.1%) by share. The chain is built from TRBV28 and TRBJ2-3; a possible D gene is TRBD2 (6 bases). The CDR3 extends over 14 amino acids. V shed 6 bases and J shed 0 bases, with 10 bases lying between them. Germline CDR1 and CDR2: MDHEN and SYDVKM. Written as DNA, the CDR3 is TGTGCCAGCAGACGGGGGAAGAGCACAGATACGCAGTATTTT. This codes for CASRRGKSTDTQYF.

Judged by abundance, this clonotype is medium-sized. J is TRBJ2-3 and V is TRBV10-3, with 13 bases aligning to TRBD2. This CDR3 spans 19 amino acids. CDR1 and CDR2 from the germline V gene are ENHRY and SYGVKD. The trim removed 7 bases at V and 5 bases at J, leaving 18 bases unmatched. In nucleotides, the CDR3 is TGTGCCATCAAATCAAGAGAAGAGGGACTAGCGGGATCGGTAGATACGCAGTATTTT. Encoded protein: CAIKSREEGLAGSVDTQYF.

By share, this clonotype ranks as medium-sized. V is TRBV6-1 and J is TRBJ2-7; D not resolved. From germline, CDR1 is MNHNS and CDR2 SASEGT. The CDR3 sequence is 15 residues long. Trimming shortened V by 2 bases and J by 1 base, and 12 bases separated the two germline ends. The chain's CDR3 is CASSESSRRSYEQYF. The CDR3 bases are TGTGCCAGCAGTGAATCGTCCCGGAGATCCTACGAGCAGTACTTC.